Below are 21 T cell receptor beta chains sequenced from a single sample in a study of shared clonotypes between healthy human individuals. Profiling relied on immunoSEQ multiplex PCR, and the TCRdb table lists in-frame clones only, not all of them. The table includes 2 million or so clones, 95% detected once. Source material: naive CD4+ T cells sorted from blood. Subset in this sample: CD45RA+ positively selected. Receptor source: a man aged 18 to 29 in good health.

CDR3 nucleotides: TGTGCCAGCAGCTTAGCCTGGACAGGGGGTAATTCACCCCTCCACTTT. Translated, it gives CASSLAWTGGNSPLHF. The gene calls are TRBV7-8 and TRBJ1-6, with 10 bases identical to TRBD1. The CDR3 is 16 amino acids. Germline-derived CDR1 and CDR2 are SGHVS and FQNEAQ. Trimming cost V 0 bases and J 6 bases; bases outside gene matches: 2.

The J gene is TRBJ2-3, the V gene TRBV7-2; the match to TRBD2 covers 7 bases. The CDR3 spans 13 residues. Looked up from germline, CDR1 is SGHTA and CDR2 is FQGNSA. The V and J ends lost 0 bases and 11 bases, in that order; junction bases with no gene match: 5. CDR3 in amino acids: CASSLAAAGMQYF. The CDR3, as DNA: TGTGCCAGCAGCTTAGCGGCAGCGGGAATGCAGTATTTT.

The chain carries TRBV2 and TRBJ2-3, with D perhaps matching TRBD2 (6 bases). CDR3 length: 16 residues. Germline CDR1 and CDR2: SNHLY and FYNNEI. The germline V and J ends were trimmed by 7 bases and 5 bases, with 22 bases remaining between them. CDR3 in amino acids: CASIPAEARGKDTQYF. DNA for the CDR3: TGTGCCAGCATCCCGGCGGAGGCCCGCGGGAAAGATACGCAGTATTTT.

This chain joins TRBV28 and TRBJ1-2; the D is unclear. Trimming took off 5 bases at V and 2 bases at J, with 9 bases between the two ends. Germline-derived CDR1 and CDR2 are MDHEN and SYDVKM. The CDR3 runs to 13 residues. CDR3 sequence reads: CASSVGRNYGYTF. CDR3 bases: TGTGCCAGCAGTGTCGGCAGGAACTATGGCTACACCTTC.

J is TRBJ1-2 and V is TRBV6-1, with a possible D match to TRBD1 (5 bases). The V end lost 6 bases, the J end lost 5 bases, and 10 bases lay between the germline ends. Germline-derived CDR1 and CDR2 are MNHNS and SASEGT. This CDR3 has 12 amino acids. CDR3 sequence reads: CASRTKGYGYTF. DNA of the CDR3: TGTGCCAGCAGGACAAAGGGGTATGGCTACACCTTC.

V usage is TRBV6-5 and J usage is TRBJ2-3, with 8 bases fitting TRBD2. CDR1 and CDR2 from the germline V gene are MNHEY and SVGAGI. The CDR3 is 15 amino acids. The V and J ends lost 5 bases and 3 bases, in that order; junction bases with no gene match: 7. CDR3 sequence: CASSRAGVRTDTQYF. The CDR3 DNA follows: TGTGCCAGCAGTCGAGCGGGAGTTCGGACAGATACGCAGTATTTT.

The V call is TRBV6-6, the J call TRBJ1-2, with D uncertain. V gave up 6 bases and J gave up 8 bases, with 13 bases separating them. CDR3 size: 12 residues. The germline CDR1 and CDR2 sequences are MNHNY and SVGAGI (reference sequence). The CDR3 loop is CASSRSLEGYTF. In DNA form, the CDR3 reads TGTGCCAGCAGCCGATCCTTAGAGGGCTACACCTTC.

The chain links TRBV9 to TRBJ2-5, with TRBD2 matching 11 bases. Trimming took 0 bases from V and 1 from J; bases not matched to a gene: 5. The germline CDR1 and CDR2 sequences are SGDLS and YYNGEE. CDR3 length equals 17 residues. This CDR3 is CASSVATSGGTQETQYF. The CDR3 nucleotides are TGTGCCAGCAGCGTAGCAACTAGCGGGGGAACCCAAGAGACCCAGTACTTC.

This clone was seen once. V is TRBV11-2 and J is TRBJ1-1; D is uncertain. The V gene lost 0 bases and the J gene lost 4 bases, with 9 bases spanning the gap. CDR1 is SGHAT, CDR2 FQNNGV, per germline. This CDR3 region has 14 residues. CDR3 residues: CASSLEGWTTEAFF. DNA for the CDR3: TGTGCCAGCAGCTTAGAGGGGTGGACCACTGAAGCTTTCTTT.

This clone was seen only once. The chain couples TRBV11-2 to TRBJ2-2; D unclear. Germline CDR1 SGHAT, CDR2 FQNNGV. The CDR3 loop spans 12 amino acids. Trimming took off 2 bases at V and 7 bases at J, with 5 bases between the two ends. The CDR3 loop reads CASSLLVGELFF. CDR3 nucleotide sequence: TGTGCCAGCAGCTTACTGGTCGGGGAGCTGTTTTTT.

The V call is TRBV11-2, the J call TRBJ2-1; no firm D call. Trimming stripped 9 bases from V and 0 bases from J, with 12 bases between. Germline V gives CDR1 SGHAT, CDR2 FQNNGV. The CDR3 contains 14 residues. CDR3 residues: CASSGFSSYNEQFF. The DNA for the CDR3 is TGTGCCAGTTCCGGGTTTTCCTCCTACAATGAGCAGTTCTTC.

The V and J genes are TRBV10-3 and TRBJ2-2; D remains ambiguous. The CDR3 is 14 amino acids. Trimming shortened V by 2 bases and J by 3 bases, and 7 bases separated the two germline ends. Germline CDR1 reads ENHRY; CDR2 reads SYGVKD. The CDR3 DNA reads TGTGCCATCAGTGAGGCTGGTGACACCGGGGAGCTGTTTTTT. Translating it yields CAISEAGDTGELFF.

V and J are TRBV19 and TRBJ2-2; no definite D call. The germline gives CDR1 LNHDA, CDR2 SQIVND (reference sequence). CDR3 length: 15 amino acids. Trimming took off 1 base at V and 3 bases at J, with 9 bases between the two ends. CDR3 sequence: CASSIGSGHTGELFF. The CDR3 DNA is TGTGCCAGTAGTATAGGGTCTGGGCACACCGGGGAGCTGTTTTTT.

The CDR3, as DNA: TGTGCCAGCACCCTACTAGCGGGAGGGACCTACGAGCAGTACTTC. Its translation is CASTLLAGGTYEQYF. The chain carries TRBV2 and TRBJ2-7; TRBD2 matches 13 bases. CDR3 size: 15 residues. Unmatched junction bases numbered 5, after V lost 7 bases and J lost 2 bases. From germline, CDR1 is SNHLY and CDR2 FYNNEI.

This rearrangement joins TRBV10-1 to TRBJ1-2; D gene uncertain. This CDR3 spans 14 amino acids. CDR1 WNHNN and CDR2 SYGVQD come from the germline V gene (reference sequence). The V and J ends lost 10 bases and 1 base respectively, with 16 bases between them. CDR3 region: CAILFRGNNYGYTF. The CDR3 bases are TGCGCCATACTTTTCCGGGGAAATAACTATGGCTACACCTTC.

The V gene is TRBV10-3, the J gene TRBJ1-2; D call uncertain. This CDR3 comprises 18 residues. The germline CDR1 and CDR2 sequences are ENHRY and SYGVKD. With 0 bases removed from V and 8 bases from J, the gap between germline ends came to 25 bases. The CDR3 DNA reads TGTGCCATCAGTGAGTCTAATTTTCCCCAGGATTTACGGCAGGGCTACACCTTC. Translation gives CAISESNFPQDLRQGYTF.

J is TRBJ2-5 and V is TRBV15; perhaps TRBD2 as D (5 bases). Trimming cost V 0 bases and J 11 bases, with 10 bases left between them. This CDR3 comprises 12 residues. Looked up from germline, CDR1 is LNHNV and CDR2 is YYDKDF (reference sequence). CDR3 in DNA: TGTGCCACCAGCAGAGATCGGGGTGAGCAGTACTTC. Translation gives CATSRDRGEQYF.

About this clone itself: At the DNA level, this CDR3 is encoded by other sequences in the same sample as well. This chain uses TRBV7-3 with TRBJ2-7; 7 bases align to TRBD2. The CDR3 spans 13 residues. Germline V CDR1 and CDR2: SGHTA, FQGTGA. Trimming took 5 bases from V and 4 from J; bases not matched to a gene: 5. The CDR3 sequence: CASSPRGGYEQYF. For the CDR3, the DNA is TGTGCCAGCAGCCCGAGGGGAGGGTACGAGCAGTACTTC.

This chain joins TRBV7-2 and TRBJ2-3; no firm D call. The CDR3 consists of 13 residues. In germline, CDR1 is SGHTA, CDR2 FQGNSA. V lost 2 bases and J 3 bases, leaving 6 bases between the germline ends. CDR3 DNA sequence: TGTGCCAGCAGCTTACGGCCGACAGATACGCAGTATTTT. Protein sequence: CASSLRPTDTQYF.

The chain combines TRBV7-2 with TRBJ2-2; TRBD1 agrees at 7 bases. The CDR3 runs to 15 residues. Losses at the gene ends were 4 bases for V and 4 bases for J; bases not matched to a gene: 6. Per the germline V gene, CDR1 is SGHTA and CDR2 is FQGNSA. In DNA, the CDR3 is TGTGCCAGCAGCTCCGGCAGGGGGATCACCGGGGAGCTGTTTTTT. This sequence encodes CASSSGRGITGELFF. The full variable domain, with the rest looked up from reference TRBV7-2 and TRBJ2-2, is GAGVSQSPSNKVTEKGKDVELRCDPISGHTALYWYRQSLGQGLEFLIYFQGNSAPDKSGLPSDRFSAERTGGSVSTLTIQRTQQEDSAVYLCASSSGRGITGELFFGEGSRLTVL.

The chain employs TRBV5-1 and TRBJ1-5; possibly TRBD1 for D (5 bases). Deletions cut 0 bases from V and 5 bases from J, with 9 bases between. CDR3 length equals 14 residues. Germline assignment: CDR1 SGHRS and CDR2 YFSETQ. CDR3 bases: TGCGCCAGCAGCTTGGGGCAGGGACATCAGCCCCAGCATTTT. Encoded protein: CASSLGQGHQPQHF.